This T cell receptor (beta chain) was documented in a study of blood T cell repertoires in COVID-19 (dated by TCRdb to 2020 to 2021). General notes on the study: Samples covering the acute and convalescent phases of COVID-19 were provided by collaborators in the United States, Italy and Spain. The material from the prospective study consisted of cDNA or gDNA derived from T cells, B-cell-depleted T cells, or PBMCs. The dataset comprised deeply sampled blood TCRbeta repertoires from subjects exposed to, actively infected with, or recovered from COVID-19. The repertoires were released in a freely available public database meant as a resource for research on the immune response to SARS-CoV-2. The samples were drawn from the first 160 participants of the ongoing ImmuneRACE study and from 950 to 1,500 subjects provided by 6 global collaborators. Sample metadata almost always included a de-identified subject ID, COVID-19 status, age in years and sex. Where available, HLA class I and class II types were taken from metadata supplied by the sample provider and were not determined by assay-based typing. General conclusions and limits of the study: Clinical and demographic metadata were provided uncurated, with the amount varying by source and participant.

Details on this clone: Its recognized antigen is unknown. The record has no base qualities; no much larger clone is one base away.

TCRbeta CDR3 regions were amplified from genomic DNA using the immunoSEQ Assay, a bias-controlled multiplex PCR. The authors' pipeline ran thus. Within the assay, amplification of reference gene primers was used to estimate how many nucleated cells each sample contained. To quantify the absolute abundance of each unique TCRbeta CDR3 rearrangement, sequence reads were collapsed and filtered. Productive Simpson clonality was computed per sample as the square root of Simpson's diversity index over productive rearrangements. Imported from immuneACCESS, the table was reduced by TCRdb to in-frame sequences with V and J called. These copies leave out some clones; in studies compared against another copy, an unresolved V gene accounts for under half, and the cause of the remainder is not known. That table is the source of V, J and clone size, and D and trimming were worked out from the DNA. This sample holds around 30,000 clones; around 95% were observed only once. About 3.9% of the sample is in the top ten clones.

Whole blood was collected in K2EDTA tubes by collaborating institutions according to the institutions' own protocols. For TCRbeta analysis, collaborators shipped samples as frozen whole blood, isolated PBMCs, or DNA extracted from either of those sample types. The germline ends are 22 bases apart after V is trimmed by 0 bases and J by 3 bases. CDR1 and CDR2 are drawn from the germline V gene: SGDLS, YYNGEE. Taken from cysteine to phenylalanine, the CDR3 has 19 residues. Only the CDR3 part of the read is kept: 57 bases, read in frame from the first base. This receptor was taken from a human donor with active COVID-19. The donor label of this sample is uncertain. Material: peripheral blood. Recombination joined TRBV9 with TRBJ2-1, with TRBD2 perhaps the D gene, on 5 matching bases. Read as DNA, the sequence is TGTGCCAGCAGCGTAGCTACGAGGTGGGAGTTAAGCCTCTACAATGAGCAGTTCTTC. The resulting protein is CASSVATRWELSLYNEQFF.